Listed below are T cell receptor beta chains from one sample, sequenced in a study of blood T cell repertoires in COVID-19. The protocol was immunoSEQ multiplex PCR, while the TCRdb copy is restricted to in-frame clones and leaves out a portion. This table has approximately 160,000 clones, approximately 88% appearing once. Source material: peripheral blood. The receptor set was obtained from a woman older than 75 with active or convalescent COVID-19. Both conserved end residues are part of each CDR3. A D gene is named only where the DNA matches it firmly. Clone size is given for some rows only: seen once, a few or many times, or a class if the clone is expanded.

TRBJ1-1,TRBD1,NA,TRBV6-5,TGTGCCAGCAGCGACAGGGGGCTCACTGAAGCTTTCTTT,CASSDRGLTEAFF
TRBJ1-2,NA,once,TRBV5-1,TGCGCCAGCAGCTTGGCTGGACAGCCGAACTATGGCTACACCTTC,CASSLAGQPNYGYTF
TRBJ1-4,TRBD1,few,TRBV7-6,TGTGCCAGCAGCCCGGGACAGGGAAATGAAAAACTGTTTTTT,CASSPGQGNEKLFF
TRBJ2-7,TRBD2,NA,TRBV27,TGTGCCAGCAGCAGGACTAGCGGGACCTACGAGCAGTACTTC,CASSRTSGTYEQYF
TRBJ1-4,NA,NA,TRBV7-7,TGTGCTAGCAGCCGGACAGTTGCAACTAATGAAAAACTGTTTTTT,CASSRTVATNEKLFF
TRBJ2-7,NA,NA,TRBV25-1,TGTGCCAGCAGCGGACACTTCTACGAGCAGTACTTC,CASSGHFYEQYF
TRBJ2-3,TRBD1,NA,TRBV7-3,TGTGCCAGCAGCCCCGACAGGGCTGGCACAGATACGCAGTATTTT,CASSPDRAGTDTQYF
TRBJ1-1,NA,NA,TRBV19,TGTGCCAGTAAGCCTACAGGGTGGAACACTGAAGCTTTCTTT,CASKPTGWNTEAFF
TRBJ2-3,TRBD2,NA,TRBV11-2,TGTGCCAGCAGCTTAGGGCTAGCGGGGATCACAGATACGCAGTATTTT,CASSLGLAGITDTQYF
TRBJ2-7,NA,NA,TRBV7-8,TGTGCCAGCAGATTGGACCGGTTCGGGGGATACGAGCAGTACTTC,CASRLDRFGGYEQYF
TRBJ2-5,TRBD2,NA,TRBV7-7,TGTGCTAGCAGCTCGGGGGGGCCATCACAAGAGACCCAGTACTTC,CASSSGGPSQETQYF
TRBJ1-1,NA,NA,TRBV14,TGTGCCAGCAGCCAAGATAAAGGGACGTGGGGGGGTTCTTATGGTGATGAAGCTTTCTTT,CASSQDKGTWGGSYGDEAFF
TRBJ1-1,TRBD1,NA,TRBV4-3,TGCGCCAGCAGCCAAGATTATCCGGAACAGGGGTTGAACACTGAAGCTTTCTTT,CASSQDYPEQGLNTEAFF
TRBJ2-6,TRBD1,NA,TRBV19,TGTGCCAGTAGTGAGGGGGCTCGTATTGGGGCCAACGTCCTGACTTTC,CASSEGARIGANVLTF
TRBJ1-6,TRBD1,NA,TRBV18,TGTGCCAGCTCACTCGGGACAGGGGCTTCACCCCTCCACTTT,CASSLGTGASPLHF